The 10 T cell receptor beta chains reported below all come from one sample, sequenced in a study of beta chain features in type 1 diabetes. Study-level points and caveats: Among all four CD4+ subsets, Type 1 diabetes patients had TCRB CDR3s that were moderately but significantly shorter.

Their recognized antigens are unknown. Isolated RNA was reverse transcribed in full, so expressed TCRB transcripts were sequenced. Measured with immunoSEQ multiplex PCR; TCRdb has only the in-frame clones, and not every one. The sample yields 400,000 or so clones, around 10% seen once. Sequencing was performed on central memory CD4+ T cells from blood. The origin of the receptors is a man aged 25 to 40 with type 1 diabetes.

This chain uses TRBV5-8 with TRBJ2-1, with D possibly matching TRBD1 (8 bases). Germline CDR1 is SGHTS and CDR2 is YDEGEE. CDR3 length: 14 residues. Trimming took 1 base from V and 7 from J, leaving 12 bases between them. CDR3 DNA sequence: TGTGCCAGCAGCTTGACAGGGGGAGGGAATGAGCAGTTCTTC. This gives the protein CASSLTGGGNEQFF.

This chain connects TRBV5-1 to TRBJ2-3, with D unclear. The germline V and J ends were trimmed by 3 bases and 7 bases, with 9 bases remaining between them. The CDR3 is made up of 12 amino acids. From germline, CDR1 is SGHRS and CDR2 YFSETQ. CDR3 loop: CASSSTFYTQYF. The CDR3, as DNA: TGCGCCAGCAGCTCGACTTTTTATACGCAGTATTTT.

The chain is built from TRBV11-3 and TRBJ2-1; D is perhaps TRBD1 or TRBD2 (5 bases each). Germline CDR1 is SGHNT and CDR2 is YENEEA. The length of the CDR3 is 13 residues. The germline V and J ends were trimmed by 6 bases and 6 bases, with 12 bases remaining between them. CDR3 in DNA: TGTGCCAGCAGTCCCCTTGGGGGCAATGAGCAGTTCTTC. This encodes CASSPLGGNEQFF.

This clone occurred a few times. The genes are TRBV25-1 and TRBJ2-7; TRBD1 matches at 9 bases. CDR3 length equals 16 residues. Germline CDR1 MGHDK, CDR2 SYGVNS. The J segment lost 0 bases and the V segment lost 5 bases, leaving 8 bases of the junction unmatched. The DNA of the CDR3 is TGTGCCAGCAGTCAAATCCGGGACAGGGACTCCTACGAGCAGTACTTC. This gives the protein CASSQIRDRDSYEQYF.

There are a few counts of this clone. This sequence joins TRBV4-1 and TRBJ2-5; either TRBD1 or TRBD2 may supply D (5 bases each). The V end lost 4 bases, the J end lost 2 bases, and 17 bases lay between the germline ends. The CDR3 has 16 amino acids. CDR1 is MGHRA and CDR2 is YSYEKL in the germline V gene. CDR3 in amino acids: CASSREGYSGQETQYF. The CDR3 coding sequence is TGCGCCAGCAGCCGAGAGGGGTATTCGGGGCAAGAGACCCAGTACTTC.

This sequence joins TRBV28 and TRBJ2-7; D not certain. Germline V gene lookup returns CDR1 MDHEN and CDR2 SYDVKM. This CDR3 comprises 15 residues. The V end lost 4 bases, the J end lost 0 bases, and 13 bases lay between the germline ends. The CDR3 DNA sequence: TGTGCCAGCAGTTCCTTTCACTTAAGCTCCTACGAGCAGTACTTC. It yields the protein CASSSFHLSSYEQYF. The entire variable domain, with the rest obtained from reference TRBV28 and TRBJ2-7, is as follows: DVKVTQSSRYLVKRTGEKVFLECVQDMDHENMFWYRQDPGLGLRLIYFSYDVKMKEKGDIPEGYSVSREKKERFSLILESASTNQTSMYLCASSSFHLSSYEQYFGPGTRLTVT.

V usage is TRBV18 and J usage is TRBJ1-4; perhaps TRBD1 as D (6 bases). The V end lost 1 base, the J end lost 7 bases, and 10 bases lay between the germline ends. This CDR3 region has 14 residues. Germline V gene lookup returns CDR1 KGHSH and CDR2 LQKENI. For the CDR3, the DNA is TGTGCCAGCTCACCACGCAGGGGAGGTGAAAAACTGTTTTTT. Encoded protein: CASSPRRGGEKLFF. Full variable domain (remainder filled in from reference TRBV18 and TRBJ1-4): NAGVMQNPRHLVRRRGQEARLRCSPMKGHSHVYWYRQLPEEGLKFMVYLQKENIIDESGMPKERFSAEFPKEGPSILRIQQVVRGDSAAYFCASSPRRGGEKLFFGSGTQLSVL.

In this sample, this clone turned up a few times. The chain carries TRBV19 and TRBJ1-2, with D maybe TRBD1 (6 bases). The V end lost 5 bases, the J end lost 2 bases, and 12 bases lay between the germline ends. The germline CDR1 and CDR2 sequences are LNHDA and SQIVND (reference sequence). There are 14 residues in the CDR3. CDR3 nucleotide sequence: TGTGCCAGTAGTCCTCGACAGGCAAACTATGGCTACACCTTC. Its translation: CASSPRQANYGYTF.

This chain joins TRBV7-2 and TRBJ2-3, with D possibly called TRBD1 or TRBD2 (7 bases each). The V end was cut by 3 bases, the J end by 7 bases, with 20 bases between. This CDR3 is built from 16 residues. Germline lookup yields CDR1 SGHTA and CDR2 FQGNSA. The CDR3 here is CASSFEGRGRGNTQYF. The CDR3 DNA reads TGTGCCAGCAGCTTCGAAGGGAGGGGGCGCGGGAATACGCAGTATTTT.

For the CDR3, the DNA is TGTGCCAGCAGCCGATTAGACTACCTAGAGACCCAGTACTTC. Translation: CASSRLDYLETQYF. The V gene is TRBV14, the J gene TRBJ2-5, with D perhaps TRBD2 (5 bases). Per germline, CDR1 SGHDN and CDR2 FVKESK. V was cut by 4 bases and J by 4 bases, with 13 bases left in between. The CDR3 sequence is 14 residues long. Full variable domain (remainder filled in from reference TRBV14 and TRBJ2-5): EAGVTQFPSHSVIEKGQTVTLRCDPISGHDNLYWYRRVMGKEIKFLLHFVKESKQDESGMPNNRFLAERTGGTYSTLKVQPAELEDSGVYFCASSRLDYLETQYFGPGTRLLVL.